The 23 T cell receptor beta chains presented below share a single source sample, sequenced in a study of shared clonotypes between healthy human individuals. Cells designated naive CD8 were CD45RO-negative and were positively selected for CCR7, with terminally differentiated effector memory CD45RA+ cells excluded. Sequenced by immunoSEQ multiplex PCR; TCRdb stores in-frame clones only, minus some. In the table there are about 2,200,000 clones, under 95% of which are singletons. Sequencing was performed on naive CD8+ T cells from PBMCs. The receptors here all came from a man in his late teens or twenties in good health. Some clones in this sample may be carry-over from other donors' samples.

This clone was counted once. CDR3 residues: CASSEYPGRSYNEQFF. Here the CDR3 DNA reads TGTGCCAGCAGTGAATACCCGGGACGGTCCTACAATGAGCAGTTCTTC. The chain is built from TRBV6-1 and TRBJ2-1; perhaps D is TRBD1 or TRBD2 (5 bases each). CDR3 size: 16 residues. The germline CDR1 and CDR2 sequences are MNHNS and SASEGT. Trimming took off 2 bases at V and 1 base at J, with 12 bases between the two ends.

The chain links TRBV10-2 to TRBJ2-7; TRBD2 aligns across 9 bases. Germline CDR1 and CDR2: WSHSY and SAAADI. The trim removed 2 bases at V and 2 bases at J, leaving 4 bases unmatched. The length of the CDR3 is 15 residues. CDR3 protein: CASSERREGPYEQYF. CDR3 nucleotide sequence: TGCGCCAGCAGTGAGAGGCGGGAGGGTCCCTACGAGCAGTACTTC.

V gene TRBV10-2 combines with J gene TRBJ2-7; 7 bases map to TRBD1. V was pared by 2 bases and J by 2 bases, with 9 bases of the junction left unmatched. The CDR3 runs to 16 residues. Germline CDR1 is WSHSY and CDR2 is SAAADI. Written as DNA, the CDR3 is TGCGCCAGCAGTGAGGGTACAGGGGCGCTGGCCTACGAGCAGTACTTC. Translating it yields CASSEGTGALAYEQYF.

The rearrangement uses TRBV9 and TRBJ2-1; 15 bases fit TRBD2. This CDR3 has 20 residues. CDR1 SGDLS and CDR2 YYNGEE come from the germline V gene. V dropped 1 base and J dropped 0; count of bases not matched to a gene: 8. This CDR3 reads CASSVKRTSGRASSYNEQFF. The CDR3 DNA is TGTGCCAGCAGCGTAAAGCGGACTAGCGGGAGGGCTAGCTCCTACAATGAGCAGTTCTTC.

The V and J genes are TRBV7-2 and TRBJ2-5; tentatively, D is TRBD2 (5 bases). The J call may be mistaken, given a closer DNA end match to TRBJ2-7. Looked up from germline, CDR1 is SGHTA and CDR2 is FQGNSA. The CDR3 totals 16 residues. The CDR3 protein is CASSQRADYISYEQYF. Here the CDR3 DNA reads TGTGCCAGCAGCCAGCGCGCTGACTACATATCCTACGAGCAGTACTTC.

The J gene is TRBJ2-3, the V gene TRBV10-1, with D perhaps being TRBD1 or TRBD2 (6 bases each). CDR1 is WNHNN, CDR2 SYGVQD, per germline (reference sequence). Trimming pared 10 bases from V and 1 base from J, leaving 21 bases between. This CDR3 is 16 amino acids long. In nucleotides, the CDR3 is TGCGCCACCTCACAAACGTCGGGGGCGCGCACAGATACGCAGTATTTT. Translated, it gives CATSQTSGARTDTQYF.

The chain is built from TRBV30 and TRBJ1-5; D uncertain. Germline CDR1 and CDR2: GTSNPN and SVGIG (reference sequence). The CDR3 loop spans 14 amino acids. The V gene lost 0 bases and the J gene lost 7 bases, with 13 bases spanning the gap. The CDR3 nucleotides read TGTGCCTGGAGTGTACGAGGGTCGGGGCAGCCCCAGCATTTT. It encodes CAWSVRGSGQPQHF.

The gene calls are TRBV4-1 and TRBJ2-7; either TRBD1 or TRBD2 may fit D (5 bases each). This CDR3 is built from 15 residues. The germline gives CDR1 MGHRA, CDR2 YSYEKL. Trimming took off 0 bases at V and 3 bases at J, with 12 bases between the two ends. CDR3 nucleotides: TGCGCCAGCAGCCAAGAGGTGGGACGGTTCTACGAGCAGTACTTC. Amino acid sequence: CASSQEVGRFYEQYF.

The chain recombines TRBV6-5 with TRBJ1-1; no firm D call. The germline V and J ends were trimmed by 6 bases and 4 bases, with 15 bases remaining between them. Germline CDR1 and CDR2: MNHEY and SVGAGI. This CDR3 is built from 14 residues. The CDR3 region has the DNA TGTGCCAGCAGAATCGGGGAGTTTGCCACTGAAGCTTTCTTT. Protein product: CASRIGEFATEAFF.

V is TRBV9 and J is TRBJ2-1; D remains unclear. The length of the CDR3 is 12 residues. CDR1 SGDLS and CDR2 YYNGEE come from the germline V gene. V dropped 4 bases and J dropped 9 bases, with 11 bases sitting between them. Written as DNA, the CDR3 is TGTGCCAGCAGCACTAACCCCCTTGAGCAGTTCTTC. Amino acids: CASSTNPLEQFF.

Only one count was recorded for this clone. This chain links TRBV9 with TRBJ2-7; 7 positions agree with TRBD2. The CDR3 covers 15 residues. CDR1 and CDR2 from the germline V gene are SGDLS and YYNGEE. The V segment lost 3 bases and the J segment 0 bases; nucleotides outside the gene matches: 6. The CDR3 DNA reads TGTGCCAGCAGCGCAGAAGCGGGGACCTCCTACGAGCAGTACTTC. This gives the protein CASSAEAGTSYEQYF.

For this clone: Other nucleotide sequences from this sample produce the same CDR3. The J gene is TRBJ2-7, the V gene TRBV10-3; 7 nucleotides line up with TRBD1. The trim removed 2 bases at V and 2 bases at J, leaving 0 bases unmatched. Germline CDR1 is ENHRY and CDR2 is SYGVKD. The CDR3 covers 13 residues. The CDR3 region has the DNA TGTGCCATCAGTGAGGACAGGGCCTACGAGCAGTACTTC. Translating gives CAISEDRAYEQYF.

The chain is built from TRBV28 and TRBJ2-4, with 10 bases fitting TRBD1. The CDR3 covers 16 residues. Trimming at V came to 5 bases and at J to 12 bases, leaving 16 bases not matched to a gene. Germline values: CDR1 MDHEN, CDR2 SYDVKM. The CDR3 region is CASSPPTGTGALGQYF. The CDR3 coding sequence is TGTGCCAGCAGTCCGCCCACCGGGACAGGGGCGCTAGGTCAGTACTTC.

The rearrangement joins TRBV28 to TRBJ2-3; D gene unclear. Trimming cost V 1 base and J 1 base, with 9 bases left between them. The CDR3 length is 15 residues. The germline CDR1 and CDR2 sequences are MDHEN and SYDVKM. The CDR3 spells CASSLSYTRTDTQYF. In DNA form, the CDR3 reads TGTGCCAGCAGTTTATCATACACCCGCACAGATACGCAGTATTTT.

This sequence joins TRBV27 and TRBJ2-7, with 14 bases identical to TRBD2. This CDR3 region has 19 residues. J gave up 0 bases and V 2 bases, and 9 bases lay outside the gene matches. CDR1 MNHEY and CDR2 SMNVEV come from the germline V gene (reference sequence). CDR3 in DNA: TGTGCCAGCAGTTTAATCGGGACTAGCGGGGGCTCTATCTCCTACGAGCAGTACTTC. It yields the protein CASSLIGTSGGSISYEQYF.

This clone showed up just once. The V gene is TRBV2, the J gene TRBJ2-3; D gene uncertain. The V end was cut by 3 bases, the J end by 4 bases, with 2 bases between. CDR1 and CDR2 from the germline V gene are SNHLY and FYNNEI. The CDR3 sequence is 11 residues long. The CDR3 DNA reads as TGTGCCAGCAGTGACTCAGATACGCAGTATTTT. Translated, it gives CASSDSDTQYF.

CDR3 nucleotide sequence: TGTGCCAGCAGCTTAAGCCCGGTAGCGACCACCGGGGAGCTGTTTTTT. This gives the protein CASSLSPVATTGELFF. V is TRBV7-3 and J is TRBJ2-2; D perhaps matches TRBD2 (5 bases). Germline V gene sequence: CDR1 SGHTA, CDR2 FQGTGA. Trimming took 1 base from V and 4 from J, leaving 13 bases between them. This CDR3 has 16 amino acids.

The rearrangement uses TRBV7-9 and TRBJ2-7; possible D gene TRBD1, 6 bases. The germline CDR1 and CDR2 sequences are SEHNR and FQNEAQ (reference sequence). The CDR3 is 18 amino acids. V gave up 1 base and J gave up 6 bases, with 25 bases separating them. The CDR3 DNA follows: TGTGCCAGCAGCTTAGATCTGCGACAATGGGGGCCCCAACCCGAGCAGTACTTC. Translating gives CASSLDLRQWGPQPEQYF.

V usage is TRBV27 and J usage is TRBJ1-1, with D perhaps TRBD1 (5 bases). The germline V gene encodes CDR1 MNHEY and CDR2 SMNVEV (reference sequence). Trimming took off 6 bases at V and 1 base at J, with 15 bases between the two ends. The CDR3 spans 15 residues. The CDR3 sequence is CASSFLTVGNTEAFF. The CDR3 DNA is TGTGCCAGCAGCTTTCTGACAGTTGGGAACACTGAAGCTTTCTTT.

This chain connects TRBV5-1 to TRBJ2-7, with D perhaps TRBD1 (6 bases). This CDR3 is built from 14 residues. V dropped 0 bases and J dropped 2 bases, with 9 bases sitting between them. Germline assignment: CDR1 SGHRS and CDR2 YFSETQ. This CDR3 is CASSLDEGAYEQYF. The CDR3 DNA reads as TGCGCCAGCAGCTTGGATGAGGGGGCCTACGAGCAGTACTTC.

J is TRBJ2-1 and V is TRBV27, with 9 bases aligning to TRBD2. This CDR3 has 19 residues. Germline-derived CDR1 and CDR2 are MNHEY and SMNVEV (reference sequence). Trimming took 3 bases from V and 1 from J; bases not matched to a gene: 13. Written as DNA, the CDR3 is TGTGCCAGCAGTTTTCCCGTGACTAGCGGACCTACTTCCTACAATGAGCAGTTCTTC. This codes for CASSFPVTSGPTSYNEQFF.

The V call is TRBV7-6, the J call TRBJ2-7, with a weak D call TRBD1 (6 bases). CDR1 is SGHVS, CDR2 FNYEAQ, per germline. The CDR3 covers 15 residues. V lost 4 bases to trimming and J lost 5 bases, with 18 bases between them. As DNA, the CDR3 is TGTGCCAGCAGCTCCGTGTTTGGGGGCGTAAACGAGCAGTACTTC. Translation: CASSSVFGGVNEQYF.

The rearrangement uses TRBV27 and TRBJ2-1, with 7 bases aligning to TRBD2. CDR3 length equals 13 residues. Per the germline V gene, CDR1 is MNHEY and CDR2 is SMNVEV (reference sequence). V shed 10 bases, J shed 7 bases, and the junction held 10 bases outside the gene matches. CDR3 amino acids: CATGGSWSNEQFF. The CDR3 coding sequence is TGTGCCACTGGCGGGAGTTGGAGTAATGAGCAGTTCTTC.